The present T cell receptor (beta chain) was sequenced within a study of T cell repertoires in cytomegalovirus infection. Whole-study context: Based on public TCR beta signatures, there were indications of CMV infection and of a matching HLA type.

This clonotype turned up a few times. Germline V gene data show CDR1 as MNHEY and CDR2 as SVGEGT. The CDR3 is 15 amino acids. V dropped 5 bases and J dropped 3; count of bases not matched to a gene: 9. TCRdb processed the reads anew with MiXCR; each CDR3 protein has one entry. The sample has about 150,000 distinct CDR3 sequences; around 22% are singletons. The V gene is TRBV6-2 or TRBV6-3, the J gene TRBJ1-1, with 7 bases fitting TRBD1. This clonotype was sampled from a human donor in good health (CMV status not recorded). Some clones in this sample may be carry-over from other donors' samples. The sample consisted of PBMCs. The CDR3 protein is CASSHRTGPHTEAFF. DNA of the CDR3: TGTGCCAGCAGTCACCGGACAGGCCCCCACACTGAAGCTTTCTTT.